The 25 T cell receptor beta chains given below trace back to one sample, sequenced in a study of blood T cell repertoires in COVID-19. Measured with immunoSEQ multiplex PCR; TCRdb has only the in-frame clones, and not every one. The data hold over 65,000 clones, with over 70% observed a single time. The sample comprised peripheral blood. The receptors shown here come from a human donor in a cohort sampled during active COVID-19.

The CDR3 sequence: CATSDLVFTGSDEQFF. The CDR3 DNA reads TGTGCCACCAGTGATTTGGTATTTACAGGGAGTGATGAGCAGTTCTTC. The rearrangement joins TRBV24-1 to TRBJ2-1; D possibly corresponds to TRBD1 (6 bases). The CDR3 is 16 amino acids. Germline V gene data show CDR1 as KGHDR and CDR2 as SFDVKD. The ends were cut back, 0 bases at V and 8 bases at J, with 16 bases in the middle.

The chain has TRBV7-8 and TRBJ1-1; 8 bases fit TRBD1. The ends lost 5 bases at V and 0 bases at J; junction bases unmatched: 14. The CDR3 consists of 18 residues. The germline V gene encodes CDR1 SGHVS and CDR2 FQNEAQ. CDR3: CASSPRSSTGAMNTEAFF. The CDR3 DNA reads TGTGCCAGCAGCCCACGATCATCGACAGGGGCGATGAACACTGAAGCTTTCTTT.

This chain uses TRBV4-1 with TRBJ1-2; the match to TRBD1 covers 8 bases. Germline loops: CDR1 MGHRA, CDR2 YSYEKL. Trimming took 0 bases from V and 4 from J; bases not matched to a gene: 4. The CDR3 has 15 residues. CDR3 nucleotides: TGCGCCAGCAGCCAAGATAACAGGGGGTTCTATGGCTACACCTTC. This translates into CASSQDNRGFYGYTF.

The CDR3 region has the DNA TGTGCCAGCAGTGGAGGGGGGACTAGCTCCTACAATGAGCAGTTCTTC. It codes for CASSGGGTSSYNEQFF. J is TRBJ2-1 and V is TRBV5-4; 8 bases map to TRBD2. Germline CDR1 reads SGHNT; CDR2 reads YYREEE (reference sequence). With V trimmed by 5 bases and J by 0 bases, 7 bases remained unmatched. The CDR3 is 16 amino acids.

The chain joins TRBV11-2 to TRBJ1-1; D might be TRBD1 (5 bases). There are 12 residues in the CDR3. Germline V gives CDR1 SGHAT, CDR2 FQNNGV. The V end was cut by 1 base, the J end by 6 bases, with 6 bases between. CDR3 sequence (DNA): TGTGCCAGCAGCTTAGTGGGGCCTGAAGCTTTCTTT. This encodes CASSLVGPEAFF.

V gene TRBV28 combines with J gene TRBJ2-2, with TRBD1 as a possible D gene (5 bases). The CDR3 length is 14 residues. Germline values: CDR1 MDHEN, CDR2 SYDVKM. Trimming took off 3 bases at V and 5 bases at J, with 10 bases between the two ends. The chain's CDR3 is CASSLPGFTGELFF. In DNA, the CDR3 is TGTGCCAGCAGTTTGCCAGGGTTTACCGGGGAGCTGTTTTTT.

The CDR3 DNA reads TGTGCCAGTAGTATCTCCCGGGATCAGCCCCAGCATTTT. Its translation is CASSISRDQPQHF. V usage is TRBV19 and J usage is TRBJ1-5; D unclear. There are 13 residues in the CDR3. With 3 bases removed from V and 5 bases from J, the gap between germline ends came to 8 bases. Germline CDR1 reads LNHDA; CDR2 reads SQIVND (reference sequence).

V usage is TRBV5-1 and J usage is TRBJ1-3; TRBD1 might be the D (5 bases). This CDR3 spans 21 amino acids. V lost 0 bases and J lost 3, with 28 bases in between. Per the germline V gene, CDR1 is SGHRS and CDR2 is YFSETQ. The CDR3 DNA reads TGCGCCAGCAGCTTGGATCGAGGCAGGGCCCTGGCCTCCGCCGATGGAAACACCATATATTTT. Translated, it gives CASSLDRGRALASADGNTIYF.

The rearrangement uses TRBV10-3 and TRBJ2-4, with TRBD2 matching 8 bases. Losses at the gene ends were 11 bases for V and 1 base for J; bases not matched to a gene: 10. The CDR3 runs 15 residues. The V gene's germline CDR1 is ENHRY and CDR2 SYGVKD. The CDR3 protein is CAAPPGGRAKNIQYF. The CDR3 coding sequence is TGTGCCGCCCCCCCGGGGGGGCGGGCCAAAAACATTCAGTACTTC.

This chain links TRBV5-1 with TRBJ2-1; TRBD1 agrees at 11 bases. This CDR3 contains 14 residues. The V gene's germline CDR1 is SGHRS and CDR2 YFSETQ. The V and J ends lost 3 bases and 9 bases, in that order; junction bases with no gene match: 5. DNA for the CDR3: TGCGCCAGCAGCTCCGGACAGGGGGCGGGTGAGCAGTTCTTC. Translation: CASSSGQGAGEQFF.

The chain recombines TRBV15 with TRBJ2-1; 8 positions match TRBD1. The CDR3 is 17 residues long. Germline V CDR1 and CDR2: LNHNV, YYDKDF (reference sequence). V was clipped by 1 base and J by 9 bases; unmatched bases: 14. CDR3 amino acids: CATSRGKDRVGQAEQFF. CDR3 in DNA: TGTGCCACCAGCAGAGGCAAGGACAGGGTAGGGCAGGCTGAGCAGTTCTTC. Together with reference TRBV15 and TRBJ2-1, the CDR3 gives the full variable domain: DAMVIQNPRYQVTQFGKPVTLSCSQTLNHNVMYWYQQKSSQAPKLLFHYYDKDFNNEADTPDNFQSRRPNTSFCFLDIRSPGLGDTAMYLCATSRGKDRVGQAEQFFGPGTRLTVL.

This clone was observed once. The chain recombines TRBV28 with TRBJ2-1, with D uncertain. The CDR3 is made up of 11 amino acids. Trimming left V 7 bases short and J 6 bases short, with 7 bases between. Germline V gene lookup returns CDR1 MDHEN and CDR2 SYDVKM. Written as DNA, the CDR3 is TGTGCCAGCACCCTCCGCAATGAGCAGTTCTTC. This gives the protein CASTLRNEQFF.

The J gene is TRBJ1-2, the V gene TRBV7-2; the D gene is possibly TRBD1 (5 bases). The germline V gene encodes CDR1 SGHTA and CDR2 FQGNSA. Trimming stripped 2 bases from V and 0 bases from J, with 7 bases between. This CDR3 spans 14 amino acids. In nucleotides, the CDR3 is TGTGCCAGCAGCTTACAGGGCTCTAACTATGGCTACACCTTC. Residues: CASSLQGSNYGYTF.

CDR3 bases: TGTGCCAGCAGTATAGACAGGGTTGGGCAGCCCCAGCATTTT. Protein: CASSIDRVGQPQHF. V and J are TRBV6-5 and TRBJ1-5, with 7 bases lining up with TRBD1. Germline V gene data show CDR1 as MNHEY and CDR2 as SVGAGI. The CDR3 has 14 residues. Trimming removed 5 bases from V and 7 bases from J; junction bases left unmatched: 8.

The chain joins TRBV24-1 to TRBJ2-7; D uncertain. The CDR3 is 11 residues long. Per the germline V gene, CDR1 is KGHDR and CDR2 is SFDVKD. Trimming took off 3 bases at V and 8 bases at J, with 7 bases between the two ends. The CDR3 region is CATSDLLQQYF. The CDR3 nucleotides read TGTGCCACCAGTGATCTACTACAGCAGTACTTC.

The chain carries TRBV9 and TRBJ1-1; D ambiguous. Trimming took off 0 bases at V and 3 bases at J, with 9 bases between the two ends. The CDR3 is 14 residues long. Germline loops: CDR1 SGDLS, CDR2 YYNGEE. DNA of the CDR3: TGTGCCAGCAGCGTAGGTTGGAGGGACACTGAAGCTTTCTTT. Residues: CASSVGWRDTEAFF.

J is TRBJ2-1 and V is TRBV27, with D perhaps TRBD1 (6 bases). Looked up from germline, CDR1 is MNHEY and CDR2 is SMNVEV (reference sequence). The CDR3 runs 16 residues. Between the trimmed V and J ends, which lost 3 bases and 2 bases, there was a span of 14 bases. This CDR3 is CASSLRAEGAYNEQFF. The CDR3 nucleotides read TGTGCCAGCAGTTTGAGGGCCGAGGGGGCCTACAATGAGCAGTTCTTC.

The chain links TRBV9 to TRBJ2-1; 9 bases map to TRBD1. The V segment lost 5 bases and the J segment 3 bases; nucleotides outside the gene matches: 3. The CDR3 covers 14 residues. From germline, CDR1 is SGDLS and CDR2 YYNGEE. CDR3 protein: CASSGTGNYNEQFF. CDR3 in DNA: TGTGCCAGCAGTGGGACAGGGAACTACAATGAGCAGTTCTTC.

This clone was seen more than once but under ten times. The V gene is TRBV4-2, the J gene TRBJ1-5; TRBD1 is a possible D gene (5 bases). Deletions cut 0 bases from V and 5 bases from J, with 14 bases between. The CDR3 contains 16 residues. CDR1 and CDR2 from the germline V gene are LGHNA and YNFKEQ. In DNA, the CDR3 is TGTGCCAGCAGCCAAGACGTAGGTAGGGGCGATCAGCCCCAGCATTTT. This encodes CASSQDVGRGDQPQHF.

The V gene is TRBV19, the J gene TRBJ2-7; D may be TRBD2 (7 bases). V was trimmed by 4 bases and J by 2 bases, leaving 15 bases between them. The CDR3 extends over 15 amino acids. CDR1 and CDR2 from the germline V gene are LNHDA and SQIVND (reference sequence). CDR3 DNA: TGTGCCAGTAGTAGGGACTACAGGGTACCCTACGAGCAGTACTTC. Translated, it gives CASSRDYRVPYEQYF.

The chain uses TRBV24-1 and TRBJ1-5, with no clear D. Germline CDR1 is KGHDR and CDR2 is SFDVKD. CDR3 length: 12 amino acids. Trimming left V 4 bases short and J 4 bases short, with 4 bases between. For the CDR3, the DNA is TGTGCCACCAGTGACCTAAATCAGCCCCAGCATTTT. It is translated as CATSDLNQPQHF.

The CDR3 region is CASSLLGTAIYEQYF. DNA of the CDR3: TGTGCCAGCAGCTTACTAGGGACAGCCATCTACGAGCAGTACTTC. The chain employs TRBV7-8 and TRBJ2-7, with 7 nucleotides matching TRBD1. CDR3 length: 15 residues. After removal of 2 bases from V and 3 bases from J, the junction contained 7 bases not matched to a gene. Germline V lookup: CDR1 SGHVS, CDR2 FQNEAQ.

The gene calls are TRBV3-1 (or the pseudogene TRBV3-2) and TRBJ2-7; unclear D gene. CDR1 is LGHDT, CDR2 YNNKEL, per germline (reference sequence). The CDR3 has 16 residues. V was clipped by 0 bases and J by 0 bases, with 12 bases between them. The CDR3 DNA reads TGTGCCAGCAGCCAAGATTCACTTCTCAACTCCTACGAGCAGTACTTC. Protein: CASSQDSLLNSYEQYF.

The chain employs TRBV9 and TRBJ2-3; 12 nucleotides line up with TRBD2. The CDR3 has 17 amino acids. V was pared by 0 bases and J by 3 bases, with 5 bases of the junction left unmatched. Germline lookup yields CDR1 SGDLS and CDR2 YYNGEE. The CDR3 reads CASSVVTSGSGTDTQYF. CDR3 nucleotides: TGTGCCAGCAGCGTAGTGACTAGCGGGAGTGGGACAGATACGCAGTATTTT.

The chain employs TRBV28 and TRBJ2-3; 8 bases line up with TRBD2. Trimming removed 4 bases from V and 2 bases from J; junction bases left unmatched: 8. Germline lookup yields CDR1 MDHEN and CDR2 SYDVKM. This CDR3 is 16 amino acids long. The CDR3 here is CASSSRLAYPTDTQYF. CDR3 in DNA: TGTGCCAGCAGTTCAAGACTAGCGTACCCCACAGATACGCAGTATTTT.